The rows below give T cell receptor beta chains drawn from one sample of a study of cytomegalovirus exposure and HLA in healthy donors. Some clones are missing from TCRdb's copy, which holds only in-frame ones; the method was immunoSEQ multiplex PCR. The sample carries approximately 110,000 clones, under 80% recorded once. Sequenced sample: PBMCs. These receptor sequences come from a middle-aged woman in good health and CMV-seropositive. Both conserved end residues are part of each CDR3. A D gene is named only where the DNA matches it firmly. For some rows the clone size is stated as once, few or many, or as a class when expanded; others skip it.

V	D	J	size	CDR3	DNA
TRBV12-5	TRBD2	TRBJ2-3	-	CASGLAGDKSTQYF	TGTGCTAGTGGACTAGCGGGAGACAAAAGTACGCAGTATTTT
TRBV5-1	TRBD1	TRBJ1-6	-	CASSLAGQGRSPLHF	TGCGCCAGCAGCTTGGCCGGACAGGGGAGGTCACCCCTCCACTTT
TRBV11-2	-	TRBJ1-2	-	CASSLAGNYGYTF	TGTGCCAGCAGCTTAGCAGGGAACTATGGCTACACCTTC
TRBV15	TRBD1	TRBJ2-1	few	CATSRDHWKQGTGVDNEQFF	TGTGCCACCAGCAGAGATCATTGGAAACAGGGGACAGGGGTTGACAATGAGCAGTTCTTC
TRBV11-1	-	TRBJ2-3	-	CASSLGLASTDTQYF	TGTGCCAGCAGCTTAGGTCTAGCGAGCACAGATACGCAGTATTTT
TRBV10-3	TRBD2	TRBJ2-7	-	CAISESGGYYEQYF	TGTGCCATCAGTGAGTCGGGGGGGTACTACGAGCAGTACTTC
TRBV7-9	TRBD2	TRBJ2-1	-	CSSTPGLAGESYNEQFF	TGTTCCAGCACACCGGGACTAGCGGGAGAATCCTACAATGAGCAGTTCTTC
TRBV2	TRBD2	TRBJ2-3	-	CASSEGTSGPDTQYF	TGTGCCAGCAGTGAGGGGACTAGCGGGCCAGATACGCAGTATTTT
TRBV7-9	-	TRBJ2-7	-	CASSLGTDSYEQYF	TGTGCCAGCAGCTTAGGGACAGATTCCTACGAGCAGTACTTC
TRBV7-2	-	TRBJ2-1	-	CASSLGVSSYNEQFF	TGTGCCAGCAGCTTAGGTGTTAGCTCCTACAATGAGCAGTTCTTC
TRBV6-1	TRBD1	TRBJ1-5	-	CASSGDRRNQPQHF	TGTGCCAGCAGTGGGGACAGGAGAAATCAGCCCCAGCATTTT
TRBV7-2	TRBD2	TRBJ2-2	-	CASSFAGGPNGGGELFF	TGTGCCAGCAGCTTTGCGGGGGGGCCAAATGGGGGCGGGGAGCTGTTTTTT
TRBV6-5	TRBD2	TRBJ2-7	-	CASSLRLAGAYEQYF	TGTGCCAGCAGTCTAAGACTAGCGGGAGCCTACGAGCAGTACTTC
TRBV19	TRBD2	TRBJ2-7	few	CASSGTSVYEQYF	TGTGCCAGTTCCGGGACTAGCGTCTACGAGCAGTACTTC
TRBV6-5	TRBD2	TRBJ2-7	-	CASSYTSSGRYEQYF	TGTGCCAGCAGTTACACGTCTAGCGGGAGGTACGAGCAGTACTTC
TRBV5-5	TRBD1	TRBJ2-1	few	CASSLGGQAPYNEQFF	TGTGCCAGCAGCTTGGGGGGACAGGCTCCCTACAATGAGCAGTTCTTC
TRBV25-1	TRBD2	TRBJ2-7	-	CASTTSGRGYEQYF	TGTGCCAGCACCACTAGCGGGAGAGGGTACGAGCAGTACTTC
TRBV6-5	TRBD1	TRBJ2-7	-	CASSYSGTGHYEQYF	TGTGCCAGCAGTTACTCCGGGACAGGTCACTACGAGCAGTACTTC
TRBV10-3	TRBD1	TRBJ2-1	once	CAIQGDRYNEQFF	TGTGCCATCCAGGGGGACAGATACAATGAGCAGTTCTTC
TRBV2	TRBD2	TRBJ2-1	-	CASSAGGENEQFF	TGTGCCAGCAGTGCGGGAGGGGAGAATGAGCAGTTCTTC
TRBV6-5	-	TRBJ2-7	-	CASSRVGNEQYF	TGTGCCAGCAGCAGGGTCGGAAACGAGCAGTACTTC
TRBV5-1	TRBD1	TRBJ1-1	once	CASSWGGTGGSPEAFF	TGCGCCAGCAGCTGGGGGGGGACAGGGGGCTCCCCTGAAGCTTTCTTT
TRBV9	TRBD2	TRBJ2-1	-	CASSVAAGAWDEQFF	TGTGCCAGCAGCGTAGCTGCGGGAGCCTGGGATGAGCAGTTCTTC
TRBV5-1	-	TRBJ1-3	-	CASSLGPDSYSGNTIYF	TGCGCCAGCAGCTTGGGACCCGACAGCTACTCTGGAAACACCATATATTTT
TRBV7-2	TRBD1	TRBJ1-2	-	CASSLVADRGGGYTF	TGTGCCAGCAGCTTAGTAGCGGACAGGGGTGGCGGCTACACCTTC
TRBV6-5	TRBD1	TRBJ2-2	-	CASRRTGVNPGELFF	TGTGCCAGCAGGAGGACAGGGGTTAACCCCGGGGAGCTGTTTTTT
TRBV11-3	-	TRBJ2-1	few	CASSLDARLGQFF	TGTGCCAGCAGCTTAGATGCCAGGCTTGGACAGTTCTTC
TRBV7-2	-	TRBJ1-2	few	CASSLGAGLGYGYTF	TGTGCCAGCAGCTTAGGGGCAGGGTTGGGCTATGGCTACACCTTC
TRBV21-1	-	TRBJ1-1	-	CASSKGREGTEAFF	TGTGCCAGCAGCAAGGGGCGGGAGGGTACTGAAGCTTTCTTT
TRBV5-8	-	TRBJ1-5	-	CASSFGIYQPQHF	TGTGCCAGCAGCTTCGGGATCTATCAGCCCCAGCATTTT
TRBV11-1	-	TRBJ2-7	few	CASSQHRTISYEQYF	TGTGCCAGCAGTCAACACAGGACTATCTCCTACGAGCAGTACTTC
TRBV30	TRBD1	TRBJ2-7	-	CAWSVGSGGVNEQYF	TGTGCCTGGAGTGTCGGGTCAGGGGGCGTCAACGAGCAGTACTTC
TRBV28	-	TRBJ2-7	-	CASNFGQPSPYEQYF	TGTGCCAGCAATTTCGGACAGCCTTCCCCCTACGAGCAGTACTTC
TRBV5-4	TRBD2	TRBJ2-5	few	CASSSGLADYQETQYF	TGTGCCAGCAGCTCGGGACTAGCGGACTACCAAGAGACCCAGTACTTC
TRBV5-4	TRBD1	TRBJ2-1	-	CASSLTGGNEQFF	TGTGCCAGCAGCTTGACAGGGGGCAATGAGCAGTTCTTC
TRBV9	-	TRBJ1-2	-	CASSPDAGANYGYTF	TGTGCCAGCAGCCCGGATGCGGGAGCTAACTATGGCTACACCTTC
TRBV15	TRBD1	TRBJ1-3	-	CATSRTRQGLSGNTIYF	TGTGCCACCAGCAGAACCAGACAGGGACTCTCTGGAAACACCATATATTTT
TRBV9	TRBD1	TRBJ2-7	once	CASRAEPGQGLYEQYF	TGTGCCAGCAGAGCTGAACCGGGACAGGGGCTCTACGAGCAGTACTTC
TRBV6-1	TRBD2	TRBJ2-1	-	CASSEWLAVYYNEQFF	TGTGCCAGCAGTGAGTGGCTAGCGGTATACTACAATGAGCAGTTCTTC
TRBV7-8	-	TRBJ1-1	-	CASSLGRYTEAFF	TGTGCCAGCAGCTTAGGGCGGTACACTGAAGCTTTCTTT
TRBV6-6	-	TRBJ2-3	-	CASSYSRTRQDTQYF	TGTGCCAGCAGTTACTCGAGAACCCGTCAAGATACGCAGTATTTT
TRBV30	-	TRBJ2-5	few	CACSRELSGAQYF	TGTGCCTGTTCTAGGGAACTGTCGGGGGCCCAGTACTTC
TRBV30	TRBD1	TRBJ1-1	-	CAWRATGQAEAFF	TGTGCCTGGAGGGCGACAGGGCAAGCTGAAGCTTTCTTT
TRBV5-1	TRBD2	TRBJ2-1	-	CASSLDAGGGEQFF	TGCGCCAGCAGCTTGGACGCGGGCGGGGGTGAGCAGTTCTTC
TRBV7-8	-	TRBJ2-2	-	CASSLTGNTGELFF	TGTGCCAGCAGTCTGACAGGGAACACCGGGGAGCTGTTTTTT
TRBV7-2	TRBD1	TRBJ1-2	-	CASSPDRGYGYTF	TGTGCCAGCAGCCCGGACAGGGGCTATGGCTACACCTTC
TRBV30	-	TRBJ2-1	-	CAWCPRSGLPYNEQFF	TGTGCCTGGTGTCCAAGATCGGGACTTCCCTACAATGAGCAGTTCTTC
TRBV19	-	TRBJ1-1	few	CASSKQGYTEAFF	TGTGCCAGTAGTAAACAGGGATACACTGAAGCTTTCTTT
TRBV11-1	-	TRBJ1-1	-	CASSLTGNTEAFF	TGTGCCAGCAGCTTGACAGGGAACACTGAAGCTTTCTTT
TRBV19	TRBD1	TRBJ1-5	-	CASSIGLGGQPQHF	TGTGCCAGTAGTATAGGCTTAGGGGGCCAGCCCCAGCATTTT
TRBV2	-	TRBJ1-1	-	CASSIMDSYTEAFF	TGTGCCAGCAGCATAATGGACAGCTACACTGAAGCTTTCTTT
TRBV10-3	TRBD1	TRBJ2-1	-	CAIKDQEGTGSYNEQFF	TGTGCCATCAAGGATCAGGAGGGGACAGGGTCATACAATGAGCAGTTCTTC